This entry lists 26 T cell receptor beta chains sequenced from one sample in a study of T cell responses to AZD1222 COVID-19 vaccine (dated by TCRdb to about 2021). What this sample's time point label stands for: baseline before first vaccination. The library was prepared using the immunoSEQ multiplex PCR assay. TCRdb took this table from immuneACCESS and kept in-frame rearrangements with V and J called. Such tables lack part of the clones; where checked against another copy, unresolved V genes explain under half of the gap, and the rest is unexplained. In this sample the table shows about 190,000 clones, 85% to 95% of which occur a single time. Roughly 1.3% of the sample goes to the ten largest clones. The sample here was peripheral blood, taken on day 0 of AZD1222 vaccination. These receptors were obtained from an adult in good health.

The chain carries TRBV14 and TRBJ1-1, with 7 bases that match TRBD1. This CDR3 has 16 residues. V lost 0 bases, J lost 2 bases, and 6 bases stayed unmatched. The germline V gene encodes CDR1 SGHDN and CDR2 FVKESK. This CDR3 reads CASSQDLGTANTEAFF. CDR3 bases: TGTGCCAGCAGCCAAGATCTTGGGACAGCCAACACTGAAGCTTTCTTT.

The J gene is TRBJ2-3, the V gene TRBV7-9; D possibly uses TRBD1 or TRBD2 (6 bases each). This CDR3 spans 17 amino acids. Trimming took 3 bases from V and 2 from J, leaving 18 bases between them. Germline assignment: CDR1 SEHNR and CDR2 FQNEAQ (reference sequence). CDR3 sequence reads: CASSFTDSRENTDTQYF. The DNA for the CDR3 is TGTGCCAGCAGCTTTACGGACAGTCGGGAGAACACAGATACGCAGTATTTT.

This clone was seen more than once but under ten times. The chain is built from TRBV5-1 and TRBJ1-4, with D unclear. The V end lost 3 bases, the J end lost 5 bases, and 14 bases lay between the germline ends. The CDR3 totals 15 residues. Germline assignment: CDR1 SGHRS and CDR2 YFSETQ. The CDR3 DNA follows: TGCGCCAGCAGCTCCATCGGGGAAAGAAATGAAAAACTGTTTTTT. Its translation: CASSSIGERNEKLFF.

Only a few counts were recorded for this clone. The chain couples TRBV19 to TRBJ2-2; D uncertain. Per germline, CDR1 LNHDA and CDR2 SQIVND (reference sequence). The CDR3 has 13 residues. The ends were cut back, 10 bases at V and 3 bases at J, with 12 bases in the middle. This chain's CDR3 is CAMASADTGELFF. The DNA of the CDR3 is TGTGCCATGGCGAGCGCGGACACCGGGGAGCTGTTTTTT.

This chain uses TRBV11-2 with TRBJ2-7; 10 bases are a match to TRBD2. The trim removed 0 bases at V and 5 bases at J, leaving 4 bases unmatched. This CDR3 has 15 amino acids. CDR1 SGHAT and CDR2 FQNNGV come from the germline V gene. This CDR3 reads CASSLDPSGGNEQYF. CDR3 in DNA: TGTGCCAGCAGCTTAGATCCTAGCGGGGGTAACGAGCAGTACTTC.

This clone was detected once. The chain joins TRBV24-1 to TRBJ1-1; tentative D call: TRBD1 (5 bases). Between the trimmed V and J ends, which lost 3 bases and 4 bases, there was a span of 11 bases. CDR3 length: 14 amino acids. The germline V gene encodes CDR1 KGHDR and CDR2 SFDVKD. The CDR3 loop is CATSDRGGGTEAFF. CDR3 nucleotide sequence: TGTGCCACCAGTGATCGCGGGGGAGGCACTGAAGCTTTCTTT.

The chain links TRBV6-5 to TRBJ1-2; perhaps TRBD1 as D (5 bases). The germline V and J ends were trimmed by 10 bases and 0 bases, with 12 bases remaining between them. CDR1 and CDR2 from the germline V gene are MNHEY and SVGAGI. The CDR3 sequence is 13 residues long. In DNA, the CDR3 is TGTGCCACCTCTCCGACAGCTAACTATGGCTACACCTTC. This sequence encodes CATSPTANYGYTF.

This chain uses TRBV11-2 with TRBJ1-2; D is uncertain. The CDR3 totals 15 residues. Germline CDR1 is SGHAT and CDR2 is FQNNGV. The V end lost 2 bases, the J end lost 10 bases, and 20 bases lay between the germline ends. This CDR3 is CASSLSHRGQFDYTF. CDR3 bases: TGTGCCAGCAGCTTATCGCACAGAGGGCAATTCGACTACACCTTC.

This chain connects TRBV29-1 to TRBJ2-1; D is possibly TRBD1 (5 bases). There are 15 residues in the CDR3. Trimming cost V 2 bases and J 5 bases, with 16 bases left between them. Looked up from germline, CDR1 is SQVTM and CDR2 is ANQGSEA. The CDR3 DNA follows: TGCAGCGTTGAAAGGGGCCGGGCCAGCAACAATGAGCAGTTCTTC. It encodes CSVERGRASNNEQFF.

CDR3 region: CAVAGSSNYGYTF. DNA of the CDR3: TGTGCCGTTGCGGGGAGTAGTAACTATGGCTACACCTTC. The chain recombines TRBV11-2 with TRBJ1-2, with D unresolved. Trimming took off 11 bases at V and 1 base at J, with 14 bases between the two ends. The CDR3 has 13 amino acids. Germline loops: CDR1 SGHAT, CDR2 FQNNGV.

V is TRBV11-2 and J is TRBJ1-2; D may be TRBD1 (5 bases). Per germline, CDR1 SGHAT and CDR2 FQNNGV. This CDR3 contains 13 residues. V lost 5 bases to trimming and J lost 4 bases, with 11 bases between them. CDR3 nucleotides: TGTGCCAGCAGCCCAGGGACGGGCTATGGCTACACCTTC. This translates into CASSPGTGYGYTF.

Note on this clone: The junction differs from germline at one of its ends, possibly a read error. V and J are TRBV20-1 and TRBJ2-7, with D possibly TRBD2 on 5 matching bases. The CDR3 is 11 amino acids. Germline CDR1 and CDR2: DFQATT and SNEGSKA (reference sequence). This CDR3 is CSARGRNEQYF. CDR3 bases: TGCAGTGCCAGAGGGAGAAACGAGCAGTACTTC.

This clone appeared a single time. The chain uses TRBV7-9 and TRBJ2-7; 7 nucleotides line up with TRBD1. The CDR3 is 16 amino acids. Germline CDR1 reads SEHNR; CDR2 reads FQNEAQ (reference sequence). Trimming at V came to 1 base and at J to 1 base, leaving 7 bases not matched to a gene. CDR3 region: CASSLVGDSVSYEQYF. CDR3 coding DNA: TGTGCCAGCAGCTTAGTAGGGGACAGTGTATCCTACGAGCAGTACTTC.

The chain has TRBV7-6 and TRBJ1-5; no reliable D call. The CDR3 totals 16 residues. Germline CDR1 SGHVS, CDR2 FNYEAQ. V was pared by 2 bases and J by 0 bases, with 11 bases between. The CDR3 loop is CASSLMAEDSNQPQHF. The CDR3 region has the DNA TGTGCCAGCAGCTTAATGGCAGAGGATAGCAATCAGCCCCAGCATTTT.

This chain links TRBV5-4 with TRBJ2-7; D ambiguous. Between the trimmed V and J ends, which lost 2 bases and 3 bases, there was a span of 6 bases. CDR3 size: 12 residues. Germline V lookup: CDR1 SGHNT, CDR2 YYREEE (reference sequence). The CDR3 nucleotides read TGTGCCAGCAGCTTATACCACTACGAGCAGTACTTC. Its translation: CASSLYHYEQYF.

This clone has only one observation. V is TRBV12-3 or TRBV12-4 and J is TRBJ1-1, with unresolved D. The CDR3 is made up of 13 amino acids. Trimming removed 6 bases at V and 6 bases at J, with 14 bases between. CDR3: CASSPTGVPEAFF. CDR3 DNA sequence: TGTGCCAGCAGCCCCACGGGAGTTCCTGAAGCTTTCTTT.

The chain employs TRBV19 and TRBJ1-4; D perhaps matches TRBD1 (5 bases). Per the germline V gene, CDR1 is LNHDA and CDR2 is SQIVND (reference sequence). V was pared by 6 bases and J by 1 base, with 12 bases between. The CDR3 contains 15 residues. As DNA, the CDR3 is TGTGCCAGTAGGAAGCAGGGAGGAACTAATGAAAAACTGTTTTTT. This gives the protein CASRKQGGTNEKLFF.

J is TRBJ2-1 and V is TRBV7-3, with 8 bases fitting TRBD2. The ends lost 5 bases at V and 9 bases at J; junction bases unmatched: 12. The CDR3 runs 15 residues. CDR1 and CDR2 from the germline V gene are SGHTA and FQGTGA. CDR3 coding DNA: TGTGCCAGCAGCCCGGGGGCGGGGGGCTCGGGTGAGCAGTTCTTC. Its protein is CASSPGAGGSGEQFF.

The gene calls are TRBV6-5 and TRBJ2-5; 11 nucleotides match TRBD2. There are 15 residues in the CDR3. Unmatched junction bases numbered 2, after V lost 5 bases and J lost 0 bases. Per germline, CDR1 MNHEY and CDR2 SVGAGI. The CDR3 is CASSRLAGYQETQYF. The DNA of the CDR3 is TGTGCCAGCAGTCGACTAGCGGGGTACCAAGAGACCCAGTACTTC.

This CDR3 is CASGLATYGYTF. In nucleotides, the CDR3 is TGTGCTAGTGGTCTCGCCACCTATGGCTACACCTTC. The chain links TRBV12-5 to TRBJ1-2; D is ambiguous. The length of the CDR3 is 12 residues. V was shortened by 5 bases and J by 4 bases, with 8 bases between the two germline ends. Germline lookup yields CDR1 LGHNT and CDR2 FRNRAP.

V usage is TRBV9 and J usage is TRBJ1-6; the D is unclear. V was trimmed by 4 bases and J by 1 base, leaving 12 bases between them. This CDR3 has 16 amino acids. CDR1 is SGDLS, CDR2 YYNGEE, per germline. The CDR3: CASSSRAGSYNSPLHF. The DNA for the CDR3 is TGTGCCAGCAGCTCCCGGGCGGGGTCCTATAATTCACCCCTCCACTTT.

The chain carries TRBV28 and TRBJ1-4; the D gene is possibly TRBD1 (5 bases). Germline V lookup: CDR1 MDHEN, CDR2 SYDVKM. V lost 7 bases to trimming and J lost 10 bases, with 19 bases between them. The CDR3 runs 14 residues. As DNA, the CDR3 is TGTGCCAGCACCCCACAGGTCGCTCCCGGAAAACTGTTTTTT. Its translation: CASTPQVAPGKLFF.

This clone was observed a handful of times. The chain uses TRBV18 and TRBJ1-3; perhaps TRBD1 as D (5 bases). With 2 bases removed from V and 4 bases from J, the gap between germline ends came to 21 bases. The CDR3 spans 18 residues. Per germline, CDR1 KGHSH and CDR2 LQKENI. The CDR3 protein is CASSPALTSGTRGNTIYF. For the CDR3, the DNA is TGTGCCAGCTCACCAGCACTCACATCCGGGACGAGAGGAAACACCATATATTTT.

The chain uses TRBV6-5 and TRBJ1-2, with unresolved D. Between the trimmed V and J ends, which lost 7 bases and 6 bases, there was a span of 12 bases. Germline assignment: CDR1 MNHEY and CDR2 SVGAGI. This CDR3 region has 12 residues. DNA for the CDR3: TGTGCCAGCACGCCCCGCGAGGATGGCTACACCTTC. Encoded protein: CASTPREDGYTF.

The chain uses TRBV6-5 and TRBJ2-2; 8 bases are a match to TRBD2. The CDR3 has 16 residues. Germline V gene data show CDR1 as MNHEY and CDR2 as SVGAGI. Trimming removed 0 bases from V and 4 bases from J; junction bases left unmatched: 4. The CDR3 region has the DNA TGTGCCAGCAGTTACTCCCGGGGGGGAGCCACCGGGGAGCTGTTTTTT. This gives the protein CASSYSRGGATGELFF.

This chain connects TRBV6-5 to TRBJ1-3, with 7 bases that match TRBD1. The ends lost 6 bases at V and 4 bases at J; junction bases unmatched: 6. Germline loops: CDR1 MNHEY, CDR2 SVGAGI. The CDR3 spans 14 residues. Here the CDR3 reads CASSTGVTGNTIYF. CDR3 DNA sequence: TGTGCCAGCAGCACAGGGGTGACGGGAAACACCATATATTTT.